Listed below are T cell receptor beta chains from one sample, sequenced in a study of memory CD4+ T cells and cytomegalovirus serostatus. The assay was immunoSEQ multiplex PCR, and TCRdb's table has in-frame clones only and misses some. The sample contains 46,000 or so clones, around 80% of which appear only once. Sequencing was performed on memory CD4+ T cells from blood. These receptor sequences come from an adult in good health and CMV-seronegative. Both conserved end residues are part of each CDR3. Fields, in order: V gene, J gene, clone size, D gene, CDR3 protein, CDR3 DNA. A D gene is named only where the DNA matches it firmly. Clone size, where shown, is once, few, many, or a class for clones that have expanded.

V: TRBV7-9
J: TRBJ1-1
size: -
D: -
CDR3: CASSLQGRNTEAFF
DNA: TGTGCCAGCAGCCTACAGGGCAGGAACACTGAAGCTTTCTTT

V: TRBV19
J: TRBJ1-6
size: -
D: TRBD1
CDR3: CASSIPSRQGNSPLHF
DNA: TGTGCCAGTAGTATCCCTTCTCGACAGGGTAATTCACCCCTCCACTTT

V: TRBV10-2
J: TRBJ1-2
size: once
D: -
CDR3: CASSESVGRNYGYTF
DNA: TGCGCCAGCAGTGAGTCTGTCGGCCGTAACTATGGCTACACCTTC

V: TRBV5-5
J: TRBJ2-3
size: -
D: TRBD2
CDR3: CASSLIHMGLVTDTQYF
DNA: TGTGCCAGCAGCTTGATTCATATGGGACTAGTCACAGATACGCAGTATTTT

V: TRBV5-1
J: TRBJ2-7
size: -
D: -
CDR3: CASSLDFRGANGQYF
DNA: TGCGCCAGCAGCTTGGATTTTCGAGGGGCGAACGGGCAGTACTTC

V: TRBV6-6
J: TRBJ1-5
size: few
D: -
CDR3: CASHLGAGSNQPQHF
DNA: TGTGCCAGCCACCTCGGAGCAGGGAGTAATCAGCCCCAGCATTTT

V: TRBV28
J: TRBJ1-6
size: -
D: -
CDR3: CAARGGMGYNSPLHF
DNA: TGTGCCGCGAGGGGAGGGATGGGCTATAATTCACCCCTCCACTTT

V: TRBV5-1
J: TRBJ2-7
size: -
D: -
CDR3: CASSSRLGSYEQYF
DNA: TGCGCCAGCAGCTCCCGACTAGGTAGCTACGAGCAGTACTTC

V: TRBV11-2
J: TRBJ1-2
size: -
D: -
CDR3: CASSSPAGGDYGYTF
DNA: TGTGCCAGCAGCTCACCAGCGGGGGGGGACTATGGCTACACCTTC

V: TRBV2
J: TRBJ1-1
size: -
D: -
CDR3: CASRRVTEAFF
DNA: TGTGCCAGCAGGCGGGTGACTGAAGCTTTCTTT

V: TRBV2
J: TRBJ2-5
size: few
D: -
CDR3: CASRKEGETQYF
DNA: TGTGCCAGCAGGAAGGAGGGGGAGACCCAGTACTTC

V: TRBV7-2
J: TRBJ2-7
size: -
D: TRBD1
CDR3: CASRRDRGAEQYF
DNA: TGTGCCAGCAGAAGGGACAGGGGGGCCGAGCAGTACTTC

V: TRBV5-1
J: TRBJ1-2
size: -
D: TRBD1
CDR3: CASSPGQGASYGYTF
DNA: TGCGCCAGCAGCCCCGGACAGGGGGCCAGCTATGGCTACACCTTC

V: TRBV4-1
J: TRBJ1-5
size: -
D: -
CDR3: CASSQDPRQDQPQHF
DNA: TGCGCCAGCAGCCAAGACCCCCGACAAGATCAGCCCCAGCATTTT

V: TRBV4-3
J: TRBJ1-4
size: -
D: -
CDR3: CASSPRAFANEKLFF
DNA: TGCGCCAGCAGCCCCCGGGCCTTTGCTAATGAAAAACTGTTTTTT

V: TRBV7-3
J: TRBJ2-1
size: -
D: TRBD1
CDR3: CASSSQARWTGGSSEQFF
DNA: TGTGCCAGCAGCTCGCAGGCCCGCTGGACAGGGGGCAGTTCGGAGCAGTTCTTC

V: TRBV6-5
J: TRBJ1-2
size: -
D: -
CDR3: CASRITGSYGYTF
DNA: TGTGCCAGCAGGATTACAGGGTCCTATGGCTACACCTTC

V: TRBV5-1
J: TRBJ1-1
size: once
D: -
CDR3: CASSLGVKDNTEAFF
DNA: TGCGCCAGCAGCTTGGGGGTAAAGGACAACACTGAAGCTTTCTTT

V: TRBV5-1
J: TRBJ2-7
size: -
D: -
CDR3: CASSLVTVSEQYF
DNA: TGCGCCAGCAGCTTGGTTACTGTATCCGAGCAGTACTTC

V: TRBV18
J: TRBJ1-1
size: few
D: -
CDR3: CASSPPGVQMNTEAFF
DNA: TGTGCCAGCTCACCCCCGGGGGTGCAAATGAACACTGAAGCTTTCTTT

V: TRBV6-5
J: TRBJ2-3
size: -
D: -
CDR3: CASSYDRLQRTQYF
DNA: TGTGCCAGCAGTTACGATCGGCTCCAGAGAACGCAGTATTTT

V: TRBV27
J: TRBJ2-7
size: few
D: -
CDR3: CASSLSWMSSYEQYF
DNA: TGTGCCAGCAGTTTATCCTGGATGAGCTCCTACGAGCAGTACTTC

V: TRBV6-4
J: TRBJ2-7
size: -
D: TRBD1
CDR3: CASSGYRGPYEQYF
DNA: TGTGCCAGCAGTGGATACAGGGGGCCCTACGAGCAGTACTTC

V: TRBV29-1
J: TRBJ1-3
size: -
D: TRBD1
CDR3: CSVTPGQVGNTIYF
DNA: TGCAGCGTTACTCCCGGACAGGTTGGAAACACCATATATTTT

V: TRBV19
J: TRBJ1-1
size: -
D: TRBD1
CDR3: CASSWERQGRTEAFF
DNA: TGTGCCAGTAGTTGGGAGAGACAGGGGAGGACTGAAGCTTTCTTT

V: TRBV5-4
J: TRBJ2-5
size: -
D: -
CDR3: CASTLGPRGTQETQYF
DNA: TGTGCCAGCACCCTGGGGCCCCGTGGTACCCAAGAGACCCAGTACTTC

V: TRBV14
J: TRBJ2-1
size: -
D: -
CDR3: CASSPFGGASYNEQFF
DNA: TGTGCCAGCAGTCCTTTTGGAGGTGCCTCCTACAATGAGCAGTTCTTC

V: TRBV7-8
J: TRBJ1-2
size: medium-sized
D: -
CDR3: CASSLGRSYTF
DNA: TGTGCCAGCAGCTTGGGGAGGAGCTACACCTTC

V: TRBV4-3
J: TRBJ2-1
size: -
D: TRBD2
CDR3: CASSQARASGGYNEQFF
DNA: TGCGCCAGCAGCCAAGCGAGGGCTAGCGGGGGGTACAATGAGCAGTTCTTC

V: TRBV29-1
J: TRBJ1-4
size: few
D: TRBD1
CDR3: CSVRTGGGKLFF
DNA: TGCAGCGTTAGGACAGGGGGAGGAAAACTGTTTTTT

V: TRBV7-2
J: TRBJ1-1
size: -
D: -
CDR3: CASSLRVEAFF
DNA: TGTGCCAGCAGCTTGCGGGTAGAAGCTTTCTTT

V: TRBV2
J: TRBJ1-2
size: -
D: -
CDR3: CASSGPVGIGGYTF
DNA: TGTGCCAGCAGCGGCCCGGTGGGGATCGGTGGCTACACCTTC

V: TRBV19
J: TRBJ1-5
size: -
D: -
CDR3: CASRVGTGDRVNQPQHF
DNA: TGTGCCAGTAGAGTCGGGACGGGGGACCGGGTCAATCAGCCCCAGCATTTT

V: TRBV5-1
J: TRBJ2-7
size: -
D: -
CDR3: CASSLDGDKGSLYEQYF
DNA: TGCGCCAGCAGCTTAGATGGGGACAAAGGGTCCCTCTACGAGCAGTACTTC

V: TRBV9
J: TRBJ2-2
size: -
D: TRBD2
CDR3: CASSSLAGNTGELFF
DNA: TGTGCCAGCAGCTCCCTAGCGGGGAACACCGGGGAGCTGTTTTTT

V: TRBV6-5
J: TRBJ1-3
size: -
D: -
CDR3: CASSYQHPRTGNTIYF
DNA: TGTGCCAGCAGTTACCAACACCCCAGGACTGGAAACACCATATATTTT

V: TRBV6-5
J: TRBJ1-2
size: -
D: -
CDR3: CASRTLTNYGYTF
DNA: TGTGCCAGCAGGACTCTCACTAACTATGGCTACACCTTC

V: TRBV5-4
J: TRBJ2-3
size: -
D: TRBD2
CDR3: CASSRTSGDTDTQYF
DNA: TGTGCCAGCAGCCGGACTAGCGGGGACACAGATACGCAGTATTTT

V: TRBV6-1
J: TRBJ1-2
size: few
D: -
CDR3: CASSEQNYGYTF
DNA: TGTGCCAGCAGTGAACAGAACTATGGCTACACCTTC

V: TRBV28
J: TRBJ1-5
size: -
D: TRBD1
CDR3: CASSLGQGTQPQHF
DNA: TGTGCCAGCAGTCTCGGACAGGGAACTCAGCCCCAGCATTTT

V: TRBV5-5
J: TRBJ2-3
size: once
D: -
CDR3: CASRPLQGRFGTDTQYF
DNA: TGTGCCAGCAGACCCCTTCAGGGGAGGTTTGGCACAGATACGCAGTATTTT

V: TRBV10-3
J: TRBJ2-7
size: -
D: -
CDR3: CAISVGLEQYF
DNA: TGTGCCATCAGTGTCGGCCTCGAGCAGTACTTC

V: TRBV7-2
J: TRBJ2-2
size: -
D: TRBD2
CDR3: CASSLGGSTTGELFF
DNA: TGTGCCAGCAGCCTCGGGGGGTCGACCACCGGGGAGCTGTTTTTT

V: TRBV28
J: TRBJ2-3
size: -
D: -
CDR3: CASKNVRPLTDTQYF
DNA: TGTGCCAGCAAGAATGTAAGGCCCCTTACAGATACGCAGTATTTT

V: TRBV5-1
J: TRBJ2-5
size: -
D: TRBD2
CDR3: CASSFLGGGAGSYQETQYF
DNA: TGCGCCAGCAGCTTCCTTGGCGGGGGGGCTGGGTCGTACCAAGAGACCCAGTACTTC